Reported below is one TCR beta chain. Profiling relied on immunoSEQ multiplex PCR, and the TCRdb table lists in-frame clones only, not all of them. The table records 95,000 or so clones, approximately 79% of them present only once. The data were taken from a study of fetal regulatory T cell absence and autoimmunity. Study background: The IPEX patients lacked clinical diabetes but had exocrine pancreas autoimmunity.

The germline gives CDR1 LNHDA, CDR2 SQIVND (reference sequence). V was trimmed by 4 bases and J by 3 bases, leaving 11 bases between them. CDR3 size: 14 residues. This clonotype originated in a male donor with IPEX syndrome. The sequenced sample was pancreas tissue. The chain combines TRBV19 with TRBJ2-3, with D perhaps matching TRBD1 (5 bases). CDR3 nucleotides: TGTGCCAGTAGTAACCTCAGGGAAACAGATACGCAGTATTTT. Amino acids: CASSNLRETDTQYF.